These T cell receptor beta chains were read from a single sample in a study of prognosis after radiotherapy for stage I lung cancer. One entry per CDR3 protein, called by TCRdb with MiXCR from the multiplex PCR reads. The sample includes about 31,000 distinct CDR3 sequences, around two fifths of them seen just once. The material sequenced was PBMCs, taken before or after stereotactic body radiation therapy (not recorded which). The receptors come from a donor over 45 with non-small cell lung cancer. CDR3s include the opening cysteine and the closing phenylalanine or tryptophan. D genes are given only for firm matches. Expanded clones get a size class; other rows say once, few or many, or leave the size out.

>many|-|TRBJ2-2|TRBV9
TGTGCCAGCAGCCCAAGAACAGGCTCGAACACCGGGGAGCTGTTTTTT
CASSPRTGSNTGELFF
>many|TRBD1|TRBJ1-5|TRBV12-3/TRBV12-4
TGTGCCAGCAGTTTGGCCGGGACAGGGGGCCTTAGCAATCAGCCCCAGCATTTT
CASSLAGTGGLSNQPQHF
>-|-|TRBJ1-5|TRBV4-3
TGCGCCAGCAGCCAACACTTACGCTGCAATCAGCCCCAGCATTTT
CASSQHLRCNQPQHF
>-|-|TRBJ1-6|TRBV19
TGTGTCATTAGGGGTGGGTTAGGCGATTCACCCCTCCACTTT
CVIRGGLGDSPLHF
>-|TRBD1|TRBJ1-6|TRBV19
TGTGCCAGTCATCATGGACAGGGTTATAATTCACCCCTCCACTTT
CASHHGQGYNSPLHF
>many|TRBD2|TRBJ2-3|TRBV28
TGTGCCAGCAGTTTACGTGACGGGACTAGCGCCGAGAGAACGCAGTATTTT
CASSLRDGTSAERTQYF
>-|TRBD1|TRBJ1-2|TRBV6-1
TGTGCCAGCAGCCGTGGGACAGGGCTGGAGGGCTATGGCTACACCTTC
CASSRGTGLEGYGYTF
>many|TRBD1|TRBJ1-1|TRBV20-1
TGCAGTACGAAGGGACAGGCGAACACTGAAGCTTTCTTT
CSTKGQANTEAFF
>many|-|TRBJ2-2|TRBV3-1
TGTGCCAGCAGCTACGACGGGAACACCGGGGAGCTGTTTTTT
CASSYDGNTGELFF
>-|-|TRBJ2-2|TRBV6-5
TGTGCCAGCAGTTACGTCAGGGCCGGGGAGATGCTTTTT
CASSYVRAGEMLF
>many|-|TRBJ2-7|TRBV11-2
TGTGCCAGCAGCGCAGTTGGGACAGAGCAGTACTTC
CASSAVGTEQYF
>medium-sized|-|TRBJ2-2|TRBV6-1
TGTGCCAGCACCCCGACGGGGACACTGAACACCGGGGAGCTGTTTTTT
CASTPTGTLNTGELFF
>medium-sized|TRBD1|TRBJ2-2|TRBV5-1
TGCGCCAGCAGTACTAGGACAGGGAACACCGGGGAGCTGTTTTTT
CASSTRTGNTGELFF
>-|TRBD1|TRBJ2-5|TRBV6-4
TGTGCCAGCAGTGATGGTGGGACAGGGTGCCAAGATACCCAGTACTTC
CASSDGGTGCQDTQYF
>many|TRBD1|TRBJ1-2|TRBV5-1
TGCGCCAGCAGCTTGGGGGGGACAGGGTCTGGCTACACCTTC
CASSLGGTGSGYTF
>-|-|TRBJ2-7|TRBV15
TGTGCCGTGTGGGACACCTCCTACGAGCAGTACTTC
CAVWDTSYEQYF
>many|-|TRBJ1-5|TRBV10-3
TGTGCCATCAAGGAGGCCTTAGGGAATCAGCCCCAGCATTTT
CAIKEALGNQPQHF
>-|TRBD2|TRBJ2-1|TRBV5-1
TGCGCCAGCAGCAAGACTAGCGGGAGCGGTGAGCAGTTCTTC
CASSKTSGSGEQFF
>-|-|TRBJ2-3|TRBV5-1
TGCGCCAGCAGTTTTAGGCCTAGCCTGACAGATACGCAGTATTTT
CASSFRPSLTDTQYF
>many|TRBD2|TRBJ2-3|TRBV30
TGTGCCTGGAGTAGGGCGACCGGGCGAGGACTAGCGGGGACAGATACGCAGTATTTT
CAWSRATGRGLAGTDTQYF
>many|TRBD1|TRBJ2-1|TRBV5-1
TGCGCCAGCAGCTACACAGGGGGATCCTACAATGAGCAGTTCTTC
CASSYTGGSYNEQFF
>many|TRBD1|TRBJ2-5|TRBV20-1
TGCAGTGCTAGATCGTGGACAGGGGGAAGGGAGACCCAGTACTTC
CSARSWTGGRETQYF
>medium-sized|-|TRBJ2-2|TRBV2
TGTGCCAGCAGTGAGAGGGGAAACACCGGGGAGCTGTTTTTT
CASSERGNTGELFF
>many|TRBD1|TRBJ2-1|TRBV19
TGTGCCAGTAATAATGGACAGGGGACCTACAATGAGCAGTTCTTC
CASNNGQGTYNEQFF
>few|-|TRBJ2-5|TRBV2
TGTGCCAGCAGTGAGATTATTAGGGAGACCCAGTACTTC
CASSEIIRETQYF
>many|-|TRBJ1-1|TRBV10-3
TGTGCCACCCAGGGAGGGGGGCCCCTGAACACTGAAGCTTTCTTT
CATQGGGPLNTEAFF
>many|-|TRBJ2-1|TRBV20-1
TGCAGTGCTAGAGATCGGGGATTCGATGAGCAGTTCTTC
CSARDRGFDEQFF
>many|TRBD1|TRBJ1-4|TRBV11-2
TGTGCCAGCAGCTCGGGACAGGTGGAAGAAAAACTGTTTTTT
CASSSGQVEEKLFF
>-|-|TRBJ1-1|TRBV20-1
TGCAGTGCTAGGTGGGCAGGGGCTAAAGCTTTCTTT
CSARWAGAKAFF
>once|TRBD1|TRBJ2-1|TRBV2
TGTGCCAGCAACCAGGGACAGTTGAGCTCCTACAATGAGCAGTTCTTC
CASNQGQLSSYNEQFF
>many|-|TRBJ2-7|TRBV5-8
TGTGCCAGCAGCTTGGCCCAGGGCTACGAGCAGTACTTC
CASSLAQGYEQYF
>many|TRBD2|TRBJ2-1|TRBV12-3/TRBV12-4
TGTGCCAGCAGTTTTCTCGGGAGGTTGGATGAGCAGTTCTTC
CASSFLGRLDEQFF
>-|-|TRBJ1-5|TRBV6-2/TRBV6-3
TGTGCCAGCTGGGATCTAGCCATTGGCAATCAGCCCCAGCATTTT
CASWDLAIGNQPQHF
>-|-|TRBJ1-6|TRBV6-1
TGTGCCAGCGTTGGGGGGAGCGGATCACCCCTCCACTTT
CASVGGSGSPLHF
>-|TRBD2|TRBJ2-7|TRBV6-2/TRBV6-3
TGTGCCAGCAAACCCGGGGGGGTTTACGAGCAGTACTTC
CASKPGGVYEQYF